This T cell receptor (beta chain) was identified during a study of blood T cell repertoires in COVID-19. At the level of the study: In each case, the material was cDNA or gDNA derived from T cells, B-cell-depleted T cells, or PBMCs.

Only in-frame clones appear in the TCRdb table, and some are missing; sequencing was by immunoSEQ multiplex PCR. The table records 300,000 or so clones, approximately 87% of them present only once. The CDR3 consists of 13 residues. The V gene lost 3 bases and the J gene lost 4 bases, with 9 bases spanning the gap. This chain links TRBV12-3 or TRBV12-4 with TRBJ1-2; possibly TRBD1 for D (6 bases). This TCR derives from a woman in her forties or fifties who had recovered from COVID-19. The sequenced material came from peripheral blood. The CDR3 region is CASSFRGIYGYTF. CDR3 nucleotides: TGTGCCAGCAGTTTCAGGGGAATCTATGGCTACACCTTC.